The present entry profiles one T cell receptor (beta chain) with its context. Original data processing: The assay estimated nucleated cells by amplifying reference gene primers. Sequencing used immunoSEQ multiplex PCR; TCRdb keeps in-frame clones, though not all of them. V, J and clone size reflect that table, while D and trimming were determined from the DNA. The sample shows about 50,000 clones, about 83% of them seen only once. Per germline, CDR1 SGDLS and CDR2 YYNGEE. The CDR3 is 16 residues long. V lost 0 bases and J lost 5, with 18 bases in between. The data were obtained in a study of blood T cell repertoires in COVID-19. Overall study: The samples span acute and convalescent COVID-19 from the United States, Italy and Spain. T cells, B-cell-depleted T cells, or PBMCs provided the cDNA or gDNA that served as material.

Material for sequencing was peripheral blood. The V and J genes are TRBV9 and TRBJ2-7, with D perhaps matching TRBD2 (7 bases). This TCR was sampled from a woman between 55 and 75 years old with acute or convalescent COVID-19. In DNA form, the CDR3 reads TGTGCCAGCAGCGTAGCCGGGGGGCGCAGGGCCCACGAGCAGTACTTC. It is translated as CASSVAGGRRAHEQYF.